The clone carrying this T cell receptor beta chain showed up just a few times. Its antigen is unidentified. Every bit of the isolated RNA underwent reverse transcription, so sequencing read expressed TCRB transcripts. Data came from immunoSEQ multiplex PCR; TCRdb stores just in-frame clones and leaves some out. The sample lists more than 300,000 clones, around 13% occurring once. The CDR3 has 13 residues. Germline CDR1 SQVTM, CDR2 ANQGSEA. The trim removed 6 bases at V and 4 bases at J, leaving 6 bases unmatched. One heparinised blood draw, averaging roughly 120 mL, came from each donor. Sorted populations were all over 95% pure. These data are taken from a study of beta chain features in type 1 diabetes. Findings of the study overall: Type 1 diabetes patients had moderately but significantly shorter TCRB CDR3s in all four CD4+ subsets. A possible short-template PCR bias applies equally to patients and controls.

This clonotype originated in a woman between 18 and 29 years old with type 1 diabetes. Sample: naive CD4+ T cells from blood. V is TRBV29-1 and J is TRBJ2-5; 9 bases are shared with TRBD1. The CDR3 nucleotides are TGCAGCGTACTAAGACAGGGGGGAGAGACCCAGTACTTC. Protein: CSVLRQGGETQYF. The whole variable domain, remainder taken from reference TRBV29-1 and TRBJ2-5, is SAVISQKPSRDICQRGTSLTIQCQVDSQVTMMFWYRQQPGQSLTLIATANQGSEATYESGFVIDKFPISRPNLTFSTLTVSNMSPEDSSIYLCSVLRQGGETQYFGPGTRLLVL.